Listed here are 22 T cell receptor beta chains from one sample, sequenced in a study of blood T cell repertoires in COVID-19 (dated by TCRdb to 2020 to 2021). Receptor amplification or capture employed the immunoSEQ multiplex PCR assay. The table was pulled from immuneACCESS by TCRdb, which kept in-frame rearrangements only. Such tables lose some clones; where checked, under half of the loss comes from unresolved V genes, and the rest has no known cause. Across this sample there are tens of thousands of clones, with about 77% seen only once. The ten largest clones represent approximately 6.3% of the sample. What was sequenced was peripheral blood. The receptors originated from a man in his 70s with COVID-19, enrolled during active disease.

The chain recombines TRBV24-1 with TRBJ2-2; D perhaps matches TRBD1 (6 bases). Per the germline V gene, CDR1 is KGHDR and CDR2 is SFDVKD. The V gene lost 4 bases and the J gene lost 8 bases, with 13 bases spanning the gap. CDR3 length: 14 residues. CDR3 sequence: CATSESRGAGELFF. The CDR3 DNA sequence: TGTGCCACCAGTGAAAGCAGGGGTGCAGGGGAGCTGTTTTTT.

The rearrangement uses TRBV7-2 and TRBJ2-7, with a possible D match to TRBD1 (6 bases). Germline V CDR1 and CDR2: SGHTA, FQGNSA. This CDR3 is built from 15 residues. With 5 bases removed from V and 2 bases from J, the gap between germline ends came to 16 bases. The CDR3, as DNA: TGTGCCAGCAGCGGGAACCGGGACACTCCCTACGAGCAGTACTTC. This codes for CASSGNRDTPYEQYF.

V is TRBV7-2 and J is TRBJ1-1; 8 bases match TRBD1. Trimming cost V 5 bases and J 0 bases; bases outside gene matches: 5. From germline, CDR1 is SGHTA and CDR2 FQGNSA. The CDR3 covers 15 residues. The CDR3 bases are TGTGCCAGCAGCCCCCGGACAGGGTTGAACACTGAAGCTTTCTTT. It is translated as CASSPRTGLNTEAFF.

This chain connects TRBV28 to TRBJ2-1; TRBD1 is a possible D gene (5 bases). CDR1 is MDHEN, CDR2 SYDVKM, per germline. V lost 8 bases to trimming and J lost 4 bases, with 15 bases between them. The CDR3 is 14 amino acids. CDR3 sequence reads: CASGVTGEYNEQFF. The CDR3 nucleotides are TGTGCCAGCGGCGTTACAGGTGAATACAATGAGCAGTTCTTC.

CDR3 amino acids: CASSQGGQGDYEQYF. DNA for the CDR3: TGTGCCAGCAGCCAAGGGGGACAGGGCGACTACGAGCAGTACTTC. This rearrangement joins TRBV4-2 to TRBJ2-7; TRBD1 aligns across 9 bases. Germline V gives CDR1 LGHNA, CDR2 YNFKEQ. The CDR3 totals 15 residues. V was clipped by 1 base and J by 3 bases; unmatched bases: 4.

As regards this clone: At one end, the junction sequence differs from germline, possibly due to a read error. The chain has TRBV7-7 and TRBJ2-1; 7 bases are a match to TRBD1. The CDR3 consists of 17 residues. Germline V lookup: CDR1 SSHAT, CDR2 FNYEAQ (reference sequence). The CDR3: CASSLGGRPKSYNEQFF. In nucleotides, the CDR3 is TGTGCTAGCAGCTTAGGGGGCAGGCCCAAGTCCTACAATGAGCAGTTCTTC.

V and J are TRBV19 and TRBJ2-7; D is ambiguous. CDR1 is LNHDA, CDR2 SQIVND, per germline (reference sequence). This CDR3 has 13 amino acids. V shed 4 bases and J shed 0 bases, with 7 bases lying between them. The CDR3 DNA follows: TGTGCCAGTAGTACAGGCAGCTCCTACGAGCAGTACTTC. It yields the protein CASSTGSSYEQYF.

Only a few counts were recorded for this clone. The chain employs TRBV4-2 and TRBJ2-7; tentative D call: TRBD2 (6 bases). Looked up from germline, CDR1 is LGHNA and CDR2 is YNFKEQ. Trimming shortened V by 0 bases and J by 4 bases, and 13 bases separated the two germline ends. The CDR3 has 15 residues. DNA for the CDR3: TGTGCCAGCAGCCAAGACCCCGGGGAGGTGTACGAGCAGTACTTC. Protein product: CASSQDPGEVYEQYF.

The chain carries TRBV30 and TRBJ2-7; 10 nucleotides align to TRBD2. V shed 2 bases and J 11 bases; nucleotides not matched to a gene: 9. Germline V gene data show CDR1 as GTSNPN and CDR2 as SVGIG (reference sequence). The CDR3 is 13 amino acids. CDR3 in DNA: TGTGCCTGGAGTCGTTCAAGCGGGAGGGAGGAGTACTTC. Translation gives CAWSRSSGREEYF.

This rearrangement joins TRBV5-1 to TRBJ2-2; 16 nucleotides match TRBD2. CDR1 is SGHRS and CDR2 is YFSETQ in the germline V gene. This CDR3 has 22 residues. Losses at the gene ends were 2 bases for V and 4 bases for J; bases not matched to a gene: 17. The CDR3 loop reads CASSLSGTSGRASPSATGELFF. CDR3 in DNA: TGCGCCAGCAGCTTATCCGGGACTAGCGGGAGGGCCTCGCCGTCGGCCACCGGGGAGCTGTTTTTT.

The V call is TRBV15, the J call TRBJ1-1; D call uncertain. Germline values: CDR1 LNHNV, CDR2 YYDKDF (reference sequence). V shed 4 bases and J shed 3 bases, with 6 bases lying between them. This CDR3 contains 12 residues. In DNA, the CDR3 is TGTGCCACCAGCAATCGGTACACTGAAGCTTTCTTT. This translates into CATSNRYTEAFF.

The chain has TRBV7-2 and TRBJ2-5; 8 bases map to TRBD1. V lost 7 bases, J lost 5 bases, and 12 bases stayed unmatched. Germline V gene data show CDR1 as SGHTA and CDR2 as FQGNSA. This CDR3 contains 15 residues. CDR3 sequence: CASIESSGGRETQYF. CDR3 in DNA: TGTGCCAGCATCGAATCTTCAGGGGGCCGGGAGACCCAGTACTTC.

V gene TRBV30 combines with J gene TRBJ2-7, with TRBD2 identical over 8 bases. CDR1 and CDR2 from the germline V gene are GTSNPN and SVGIG (reference sequence). V trimming: 2 bases; J trimming: 0 bases; junction bases outside the gene matches: 6. CDR3 length: 15 amino acids. This chain's CDR3 is CAWSRLAQSSYEQYF. CDR3 nucleotide sequence: TGTGCCTGGAGTAGACTAGCGCAGAGCTCCTACGAGCAGTACTTC.

The chain employs TRBV5-1 and TRBJ1-2, with D maybe TRBD1 (5 bases). V lost 0 bases, J lost 4 bases, and 16 bases lay in between. The germline V gene encodes CDR1 SGHRS and CDR2 YFSETQ. The CDR3 spans 16 residues. This CDR3 reads CASSLAAGQGTYGYTF. In nucleotides, the CDR3 is TGCGCCAGCAGCTTGGCCGCTGGCCAGGGCACCTATGGCTACACCTTC.

The chain joins TRBV30 to TRBJ1-4; D is perhaps TRBD1 (5 bases). The ends were cut back, 7 bases at V and 3 bases at J, with 12 bases in the middle. This CDR3 region has 13 residues. The germline gives CDR1 GTSNPN, CDR2 SVGIG (reference sequence). The CDR3 region has the DNA TGTGCCTTCAATGTGGGGCCTAATGAAAAACTGTTTTTT. Amino acid sequence: CAFNVGPNEKLFF. Full variable domain (missing parts from reference TRBV30 and TRBJ1-4): SQTIHQWPATLVQPVGSPLSLECTVEGTSNPNLYWYRQAAGRGLQLLFYSVGIGQISSEVPQNLSASRPQDRQFILSSKKLLLSDSGFYLCAFNVGPNEKLFFGSGTQLSVL.

The J gene is TRBJ1-5, the V gene TRBV6-2 or TRBV6-3; D gene unclear. V was shortened by 5 bases and J by 3 bases, with 14 bases between the two germline ends. CDR1 MNHEY and CDR2 SVGEGT come from the germline V gene. The CDR3 covers 15 residues. This CDR3 is CASSPKRSLNQPQHF. In DNA form, the CDR3 reads TGTGCCAGCAGTCCCAAGAGGAGCCTCAATCAGCCCCAGCATTTT.

The table lists this clone with many counts. The V gene is TRBV12-3 or TRBV12-4, the J gene TRBJ1-1, with TRBD1 matching 11 bases. With V trimmed by 8 bases and J by 5 bases, 4 bases remained unmatched. CDR3 size: 13 residues. CDR3 sequence: CASRDRGKTEAFF. As DNA, the CDR3 is TGTGCCAGCCGGGACAGGGGGAAGACTGAAGCTTTCTTT.

CDR3 coding DNA: TGTGCCAGCAGCTTAGTGGGGGGTAGTGAGCAGTTCTTC. It specifies CASSLVGGSEQFF. V usage is TRBV11-3 and J usage is TRBJ2-1; D perhaps matches TRBD2 (6 bases). Trimming stripped 1 base from V and 9 bases from J, with 10 bases between. Germline V gene data show CDR1 as SGHNT and CDR2 as YENEEA. The CDR3 spans 13 residues.

The J gene is TRBJ1-4, the V gene TRBV29-1; 7 bases map to TRBD1. The CDR3 totals 12 residues. Germline-derived CDR1 and CDR2 are SQVTM and ANQGSEA. The ends lost 6 bases at V and 5 bases at J; junction bases unmatched: 3. The CDR3 spells CSVNRGNEKLFF. CDR3 nucleotide sequence: TGCAGCGTCAACAGGGGAAATGAAAAACTGTTTTTT.

The gene calls are TRBV18 and TRBJ2-7; TRBD2 might be the D (6 bases). The CDR3 length is 14 residues. The V end was cut by 5 bases, the J end by 4 bases, with 15 bases between. CDR1 and CDR2 (germline): KGHSH, LQKENI. Here the CDR3 DNA reads TGTGCCAGCTCAACCCGCGGGGTGGGATACGAGCAGTACTTC. Amino acids: CASSTRGVGYEQYF.

In DNA, the CDR3 is TGCAGCGTTGAAGACCGGGACAGGGCCTACGAGCAGTACTTC. Amino acids: CSVEDRDRAYEQYF. The V and J genes are TRBV29-1 and TRBJ2-7; TRBD1 aligns across 9 bases. Germline CDR1 is SQVTM and CDR2 is ANQGSEA. J lost 2 bases, V lost 0 bases, and 2 bases had no gene match. The CDR3 consists of 14 residues.

This clone was observed a few times. The chain combines TRBV6-5 with TRBJ2-7; 8 bases are a match to TRBD1. This CDR3 region has 15 residues. The V gene end was trimmed by 2 bases and the J gene end by 4 bases; junction bases not matched to a gene: 7. Germline-derived CDR1 and CDR2 are MNHEY and SVGAGI. This chain's CDR3 is CASSYPGGGEYEQYF. CDR3 DNA sequence: TGTGCCAGCAGTTACCCAGGGGGCGGAGAGTACGAGCAGTACTTC.